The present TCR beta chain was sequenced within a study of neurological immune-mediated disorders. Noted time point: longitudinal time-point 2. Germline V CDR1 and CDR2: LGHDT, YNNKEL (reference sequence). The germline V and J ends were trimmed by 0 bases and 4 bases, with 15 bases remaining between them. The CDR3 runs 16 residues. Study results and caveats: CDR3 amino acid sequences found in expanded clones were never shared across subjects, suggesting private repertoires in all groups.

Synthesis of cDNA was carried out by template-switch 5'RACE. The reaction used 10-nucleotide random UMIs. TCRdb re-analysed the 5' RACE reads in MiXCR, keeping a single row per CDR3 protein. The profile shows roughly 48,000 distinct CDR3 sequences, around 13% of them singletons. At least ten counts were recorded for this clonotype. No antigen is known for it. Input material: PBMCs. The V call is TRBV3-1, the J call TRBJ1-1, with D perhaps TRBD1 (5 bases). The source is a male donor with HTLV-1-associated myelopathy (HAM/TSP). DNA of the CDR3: TGTGCCAGCAGCCAAGAGTTCTTAGGGGATTTCACTGAAGCTTTCTTT. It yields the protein CASSQEFLGDFTEAFF.